The 20 T cell receptor beta chains below were found in one sample sequenced in a study of vaccination effects on CD4 cells after COVID-19. Sequencing was performed with immunoSEQ multiplex PCR; in TCRdb, only in-frame clones are kept and a portion is missing. Counted here are about 35,000 clones, roughly 78% occurring once; the ten biggest clones make up less than 1.6%. Their antigens remain unidentified. Sequencing in the ViraFEST assay came after antigen-specific CD4+ T cells had been expanded with viral peptide pools, which were used to stimulate PBMC. CD4+ T cells were isolated after 10 days of culture. Two doses of BNT162b2 or mRNA-1273 vaccine were administered to participants. Here the sequenced sample was CD4+ T cells from PBMCs cultured with HCoV-NL63 spike peptides, taken after COVID-19 vaccination. These receptors all stem from a human donor who received a COVID-19 vaccine. Some clones in this sample may be carry-over from other donors' samples.

This clone was seen a single time. This chain links TRBV18 with TRBJ2-6; unclear D gene. The germline CDR1 and CDR2 sequences are KGHSH and LQKENI. This CDR3 region has 13 residues. Trimming took off 5 bases at V and 0 bases at J, with 2 bases between the two ends. CDR3 residues: CASSISGANVLTF. The CDR3 DNA follows: TGTGCCAGCTCAATCTCTGGGGCCAACGTCCTGACTTTC.

The chain combines TRBV6-5 with TRBJ1-4; D remains unclear. The germline CDR1 and CDR2 sequences are MNHEY and SVGAGI. The CDR3 length is 13 residues. V dropped 8 bases and J dropped 6 bases, with 13 bases sitting between them. Written as DNA, the CDR3 is TGTGCCAGCTCGCGTTCGTGGGATGAAAAACTGTTTTTT. This encodes CASSRSWDEKLFF.

The chain couples TRBV18 to TRBJ2-1; D unresolved. Germline V gives CDR1 KGHSH, CDR2 LQKENI. V shed 0 bases and J shed 8 bases, with 11 bases lying between them. CDR3 size: 14 residues. This CDR3 reads CASSPPSRRDEQFF. The CDR3 DNA reads as TGTGCCAGCTCACCACCGTCAAGACGTGATGAGCAGTTCTTC.

J is TRBJ1-5 and V is TRBV5-1, with D unresolved. Looked up from germline, CDR1 is SGHRS and CDR2 is YFSETQ. CDR3 length: 13 amino acids. V gave up 4 bases and J gave up 4 bases, with 9 bases separating them. The CDR3 sequence: CASSPGRNQPQHF. DNA for the CDR3: TGCGCCAGCAGCCCCGGCCGGAATCAGCCCCAGCATTTT.

This clone was recorded a few times. The J gene is TRBJ2-7, the V gene TRBV5-4, with D perhaps matching TRBD1 (5 bases). The germline V gene has CDR1 SGHNT and CDR2 YYREEE (reference sequence). This CDR3 contains 14 residues. V gave up 0 bases and J gave up 6 bases, with 13 bases separating them. Written as DNA, the CDR3 is TGTGCCAGCAGCTTGGACAGGAACATAAGCGAGCAGTACGTC. The encoded protein is CASSLDRNISEQYV.

The V call is TRBV18, the J call TRBJ2-3; D is unclear. The length of the CDR3 is 13 residues. Germline V CDR1 and CDR2: KGHSH, LQKENI. Between the trimmed V and J ends, which lost 3 bases and 3 bases, there was a span of 7 bases. The CDR3 nucleotides are TGTGCCAGCTCACCCGGTACTACAGATACGCAGTATTTT. Protein: CASSPGTTDTQYF. The variable domain in full, completed from reference TRBV18 and TRBJ2-3, reads NAGVMQNPRHLVRRRGQEARLRCSPMKGHSHVYWYRQLPEEGLKFMVYLQKENIIDESGMPKERFSAEFPKEGPSILRIQQVVRGDSAAYFCASSPGTTDTQYFGPGTRLTVL.

The chain joins TRBV7-2 to TRBJ2-5; the D is unclear. The CDR3 is made up of 11 amino acids. CDR1 is SGHTA and CDR2 is FQGNSA in the germline V gene. Trimming took off 2 bases at V and 2 bases at J, with 0 bases between the two ends. CDR3 loop: CASSLQETQYF. DNA for the CDR3: TGTGCCAGCAGCTTACAAGAGACCCAGTACTTC.

The chain links TRBV15 to TRBJ1-3, with 10 bases lining up with TRBD1. Germline V gives CDR1 LNHNV, CDR2 YYDKDF (reference sequence). Trimming removed 3 bases from V and 4 bases from J; junction bases left unmatched: 6. The CDR3 length is 16 residues. Here the CDR3 DNA reads TGTGCCACCAGCAGGCGGACAGGGGGTCTAGGAAACACCATATATTTT. Translated, it gives CATSRRTGGLGNTIYF.

V is TRBV18 and J is TRBJ1-5, with a tentative D call TRBD1 (6 bases). The CDR3 is made up of 15 amino acids. Trimming took off 2 bases at V and 7 bases at J, with 15 bases between the two ends. The germline gives CDR1 KGHSH, CDR2 LQKENI. The CDR3 sequence is CASSPTDSLGQPQHF. CDR3 nucleotide sequence: TGTGCCAGCTCACCAACGGACAGTCTAGGGCAGCCCCAGCATTTT.

V is TRBV3-1 (or the pseudogene TRBV3-2) and J is TRBJ2-2, with D possibly being TRBD1 (6 bases). Between the trimmed V and J ends, which lost 4 bases and 6 bases, there was a span of 18 bases. Germline V gives CDR1 LGHDT, CDR2 YNNKEL (reference sequence). The CDR3 runs 16 residues. CDR3: CASSRPDPQGPGELFF. CDR3 bases: TGTGCCAGCAGCCGCCCGGATCCGCAGGGGCCCGGGGAGCTGTTTTTT.

The chain employs TRBV30 and TRBJ2-2; no clear D. V lost 2 bases and J lost 7, with 8 bases in between. The CDR3 has 12 residues. The germline V gene has CDR1 GTSNPN and CDR2 SVGIG (reference sequence). In DNA, the CDR3 is TGTGCCTGGAGTTTTGAATACGGGGAGCTGTTTTTT. Translating it yields CAWSFEYGELFF.

Within the sample, this clone is medium-sized (0.01 to 0.1%). This rearrangement joins TRBV7-3 to TRBJ2-1; D call uncertain. CDR3 length: 14 amino acids. V was cut by 5 bases and J by 0 bases, with 8 bases left in between. CDR1 and CDR2 (germline): SGHTA, FQGTGA. The CDR3 DNA follows: TGTGCCAGCAGCCAAGGCTCCTCCTACAATGAGCAGTTCTTC. This translates into CASSQGSSYNEQFF.

The V and J genes are TRBV7-9 and TRBJ1-4; D may be TRBD1 (5 bases). V was pared by 2 bases and J by 4 bases, with 11 bases between. This CDR3 spans 15 amino acids. Germline-derived CDR1 and CDR2 are SEHNR and FQNEAQ (reference sequence). The DNA of the CDR3 is TGTGCCAGCAGCTTACCTGGGACGCTTAATGAAAAACTGTTTTTT. Its protein product is CASSLPGTLNEKLFF.

The V gene is TRBV2, the J gene TRBJ1-5; D is unresolved. Trimming took off 3 bases at V and 2 bases at J, with 11 bases between the two ends. This CDR3 region has 15 residues. CDR1 SNHLY and CDR2 FYNNEI come from the germline V gene. CDR3 DNA: TGTGCCAGCAGTGAGGAGGCGATGGGCAATCAGCCCCAGCATTTT. As protein: CASSEEAMGNQPQHF.

This chain uses TRBV7-8 with TRBJ2-1, with 7 nucleotides matching TRBD2. Germline values: CDR1 SGHVS, CDR2 FQNEAQ. The J segment lost 6 bases and the V segment lost 2 bases, leaving 19 bases of the junction unmatched. The CDR3 is 19 amino acids. Here the CDR3 reads CASSLREGLLKATGNEQFF. DNA for the CDR3: TGTGCCAGCAGCTTAAGGGAGGGGCTCCTAAAAGCTACCGGCAATGAGCAGTTCTTC.

The chain uses TRBV3-1 (or the pseudogene TRBV3-2) and TRBJ2-7; 9 positions match TRBD2. The CDR3 totals 10 residues. The V and J ends lost 4 bases and 12 bases, in that order; junction bases with no gene match: 1. Germline CDR1 LGHDT, CDR2 YNNKEL (reference sequence). CDR3 protein: CASSRTSAYV. For the CDR3, the DNA is TGTGCCAGCAGCCGGACTAGCGCGTACGTC.

V gene TRBV9 combines with J gene TRBJ1-2; D gene uncertain. V was pared by 3 bases and J by 3 bases, with 9 bases between. The CDR3 totals 13 residues. Germline assignment: CDR1 SGDLS and CDR2 YYNGEE. CDR3 in amino acids: CASSAGADYGYTF. CDR3 bases: TGTGCCAGCAGCGCTGGAGCTGACTATGGCTACACCTTC.

This chain links TRBV4-1 with TRBJ1-6; D possibly corresponds to TRBD1 (6 bases). Germline V gene sequence: CDR1 MGHRA, CDR2 YSYEKL. Trimming left V 4 bases short and J 8 bases short, with 12 bases between. This CDR3 region has 14 residues. The CDR3 DNA sequence: TGCGCCAGCAGCCGGGACACCGGTTATTCACCCCTCCACTTT. Protein product: CASSRDTGYSPLHF.

Here the CDR3 reads CASARGRGTDTQYF. The CDR3 DNA reads TGTGCCAGCGCGAGGGGTCGAGGCACAGATACGCAGTATTTT. The chain carries TRBV6-5 and TRBJ2-3; D may correspond to TRBD1 or TRBD2 (5 bases each). Germline loops: CDR1 MNHEY, CDR2 SVGAGI. The CDR3 is 14 residues long. Trimming shortened V by 8 bases and J by 1 base, and 13 bases separated the two germline ends.

CDR3 amino acids: CASSSRGWGEEKLFF. CDR3 sequence (DNA): TGTGCCAGCAGCTCGCGGGGGTGGGGGGAGGAAAAACTGTTTTTT. The chain employs TRBV7-2 and TRBJ1-4, with a tentative D call TRBD1 (5 bases). The CDR3 consists of 15 residues. Trimming pared 4 bases from V and 8 bases from J, leaving 17 bases between. Germline loops: CDR1 SGHTA, CDR2 FQGNSA.